The 5 T cell receptor beta chains in this list originate from one sample, sequenced in a study of T-cell reconstitution after alpha-beta-depleted transplantation in children. Unique molecular identifiers featured in how the TCRbeta library was prepared. TCRdb re-called the PCR reads through MiXCR, storing one row per CDR3 protein. The table records fewer than 90,000 distinct CDR3 sequences, about 6.7% of them present only once. The material sequenced was PBMCs from the stem cell graft donor, taken from the stem cell graft. These receptors all come from a human donor who donated a stem cell graft to a child with acute lymphoblastic leukemia.

In its sample, this clonotype was seen many times. This chain connects TRBV5-4 to TRBJ2-2; the D gene could be TRBD1 or TRBD2 (5 bases each). Trimming cost V 4 bases and J 5 bases, with 12 bases left between them. Germline loops: CDR1 SGHNT, CDR2 YYREEE (reference sequence). This CDR3 contains 14 residues. This CDR3 is CASSHGTTTGELFF. The CDR3 DNA sequence: TGTGCCAGCAGCCATGGGACCACTACCGGGGAGCTGTTTTTT.

V and J are TRBV6-5 and TRBJ1-2, with 12 positions matching TRBD1. The CDR3 extends over 16 amino acids. V lost 0 bases and J lost 6; bases outside the gene matches: 5. Germline V gene data show CDR1 as MNHEY and CDR2 as SVGAGI. The CDR3 region is CASSYSGTGGIDGYTF. In DNA, the CDR3 is TGTGCCAGCAGTTACTCTGGGACAGGGGGCATTGATGGCTACACCTTC.

The chain joins TRBV28 to TRBJ2-7; D is uncertain. This CDR3 is 19 amino acids long. Germline CDR1 reads MDHEN; CDR2 reads SYDVKM. Trimming took 4 bases from V and 0 from J, leaving 25 bases between them. CDR3 DNA: TGTGCCAGCAGTTCACGGAAGGGCGCCCGCGGATATCCCTCCTACGAGCAGTACTTC. Encoded protein: CASSSRKGARGYPSYEQYF.

A few counts support this clonotype. Germline is not matched at one junction end, which may reflect a read error. V is TRBV12-3 or TRBV12-4 and J is TRBJ2-7; 8 bases are a match to TRBD1. The CDR3 sequence is 14 residues long. The DNA of the CDR3 is TGTGCCAGCAGACCAGGGGGCCCCAGGTACGAGCCGTACTTC. Protein product: CASRPGGPRYEPYF.

This clonotype was seen repeatedly, ten times or more. The chain recombines TRBV3-1 with TRBJ2-7, with D perhaps being TRBD1 or TRBD2 (5 bases each). Germline V gene data show CDR1 as LGHDT and CDR2 as YNNKEL (reference sequence). Trimming shortened V by 1 base and J by 0 bases, and 13 bases separated the two germline ends. The CDR3 runs to 16 residues. The CDR3 bases are TGTGCCAGCAGCCAAGTGAGGGACGGATACTCCTACGAGCAGTACTTC. Translation: CASSQVRDGYSYEQYF.